What follows is one TCR beta chain and its context. The sample belongs to a study of cytomegalovirus exposure and HLA in healthy donors. Amplification used 60 Vbeta primers and 13 Jbeta primers. Sequenced by immunoSEQ multiplex PCR; TCRdb stores in-frame clones only, minus some. The sample lists about 38,000 clones, approximately 66% occurring once. Per germline, CDR1 SGHTA and CDR2 FQGNSA. The CDR3 totals 14 residues. V shed 3 bases and J 4 bases; nucleotides not matched to a gene: 4. Source material: PBMCs. The chain links TRBV7-2 to TRBJ2-5, with TRBD2 matching over 8 bases. This TCR was sampled from a middle-aged man in good health and CMV-seropositive. The CDR3 spells CASSFAGGIETQYF. The CDR3 DNA sequence: TGTGCCAGCAGCTTCGCGGGGGGTATAGAGACCCAGTACTTC. The variable domain in full, completed from reference TRBV7-2 and TRBJ2-5, reads GAGVSQSPSNKVTEKGKDVELRCDPISGHTALYWYRQSLGQGLEFLIYFQGNSAPDKSGLPSDRFSAERTGGSVSTLTIQRTQQEDSAVYLCASSFAGGIETQYFGPGTRLLVL.